What follows are 27 T cell receptor beta chains derived from one specimen sequenced in a study of tissue T cells after allogeneic stem cell transplantation. Repertoires were generated with immunoSEQ multiplex PCR, while TCRdb's copy carries only in-frame clones and drops some. The sample contains just over 4,000 clones, roughly half of which appear only once. Time point in this sample: mouse harvest day 14 after allogeneic transplant. The graft held 10^6 splenic CD5+ T cells and 10^7 T-cell-depleted bone marrow cells. The material sequenced was lymph node tissue. All receptors come from a female BALB/c mouse given C57BL/6 T cells with graft-versus-host disease after an allogeneic hematopoietic cell transplant.

About this clone: Mouse gene names and germline throughout. The CDR3 end lies 1 residue beyond the end of the read and is filled in from the germline J gene. V usage is TRBV19 and J usage is TRBJ2-7; TRBD2 aligns across 11 bases. CDR3 length equals 14 residues. V was clipped by 5 bases and J by 4 bases; unmatched bases: 5. Germline CDR1 reads FNHDT; CDR2 reads SITEND (reference sequence). CDR3: CASSTGTGGYEQYF. Incomplete CDR3 DNA: TGTGCCAGCAGCACCGGGACTGGGGGTTATGAACAGTAC.

Worth noting for this clone: Mouse names are used for the genes. The read finishes 1 residue shy of the CDR3 end, and the germline J gene is used to complete it. This sample also contains other DNA sequences that code for the same CDR3. The chain joins TRBV26 to TRBJ1-1; no reliable D call. This CDR3 is built from 12 residues. Per the germline V gene, CDR1 is KGHPV and CDR2 is FQNQEV (reference sequence). The germline V and J ends were trimmed by 4 bases and 0 bases, with 3 bases remaining between them. The sequenced part of the CDR3 DNA is TGTGCCAGCAGTCCGTCAAACACAGAAGTCTTC. This translates into CASSPSNTEVF. The complete CDR3 reads CASSPSNTEVFF.

To note about this clone: The gene symbols are mouse symbols. The sequence runs out 1 residue before the end of the CDR3; the remainder is reconstructed from the germline J gene. The rearrangement links TRBV26 to TRBJ1-2, with 8 bases fitting TRBD1. The V and J ends lost 4 bases and 7 bases, in that order; junction bases with no gene match: 5. Germline lookup yields CDR1 KGHPV and CDR2 FQNQEV (reference sequence). The CDR3 has 13 residues. CDR3 DNA, as far as it was read: TGTGCCAGCAGTCCCGGACAGGGCCTCGACTACACC. It specifies CASSPGQGLDYT. The complete CDR3 sequence is CASSPGQGLDYTF.

In the case of this clone: These gene names are mouse names. Read data end 1 residue before the CDR3 end; the end is taken from the germline J gene. V is TRBV13-1 and J is TRBJ2-7; D perhaps matches TRBD1 (5 bases). Germline V gene data show CDR1 as NSHNY and CDR2 as SYGAGN. V lost 4 bases, J lost 0 bases, and 8 bases lay in between. The CDR3 is 13 amino acids. The DNA read from the CDR3 is TGTGCCAGCAGTAGGACAATCTCCTATGAACAGTAC. Encoded protein: CASSRTISYEQY. The entire CDR3 protein is CASSRTISYEQYF.

This clone was picked up a small number of times. Gene labels here are mouse ones. The DNA ends 1 residue before the CDR3 does, and the rest of the CDR3 is filled in from the germline J gene. The V gene is TRBV12-2, the J gene TRBJ2-1, with 7 nucleotides matching TRBD1. Per the germline V gene, CDR1 is SGHLS and CDR2 is HYDKME. The CDR3 runs 15 residues. Germline trimming cut 1 base from V and 3 bases from J; bases unmatched to any gene: 5. The sequenced part of the CDR3 DNA is TGTGCCAGCTCTCTTAACAGGGGAGGCTATGCTGAGCAGTTC. Its translation: CASSLNRGGYAEQF. In full, the CDR3 reads CASSLNRGGYAEQFF.

There are a few counts of this clone. Germline and genes: mouse. The DNA ends 1 residue before the CDR3 does, and the rest of the CDR3 is filled in from the germline J gene. The chain links TRBV26 to TRBJ1-4; 11 bases line up with TRBD1. Germline CDR1 reads KGHPV; CDR2 reads FQNQEV (reference sequence). Trimming at V came to 6 bases and at J to 0 bases, leaving 3 bases not matched to a gene. The CDR3 sequence is 16 residues long. The CDR3 bases that were read are TGTGCCAGCAGGCCGGGACAGGGGGTTTCCAACGAAAGATTATTT. Translated: CASRPGQGVSNERLF. Given in full, the CDR3 is CASRPGQGVSNERLFF.

Details on this clone: Mouse gene names and germline throughout. Read sequence stops 1 residue before the CDR3 end, and the germline J gene provides the missing end. The V and J genes are TRBV26 and TRBJ1-6; unclear D gene. TRBJ1-6 is known as an ORF, though its function is uncertain. V was pared by 2 bases and J by 0 bases, with 5 bases between. The germline V gene has CDR1 KGHPV and CDR2 FQNQEV (reference sequence). The CDR3 is made up of 15 amino acids. Partial CDR3 DNA: TGTGCCAGCAGTCTGACACCTTCCTATAATTCGCCCCTCTAC. It specifies CASSLTPSYNSPLY. The complete CDR3 reads CASSLTPSYNSPLYF.

Concerning this clone itself: Genes and germline come from the mouse. The read comes to an end 1 residue before the CDR3 does, leaving the germline J gene to fill in the end. The chain links TRBV12-2 to TRBJ2-7; D remains ambiguous. The CDR3 is 14 residues long. Trimming pared 6 bases from V and 0 bases from J, leaving 14 bases between. From germline, CDR1 is SGHLS and CDR2 HYDKME. Incomplete CDR3 DNA: TGTGCCAGCAGTGATACCAGGAGCTCCTATGAACAGTAC. Encoded protein: CASSDTRSSYEQY. The whole CDR3 protein reads CASSDTRSSYEQYF. The whole variable domain, filled in from reference TRBV12-2 and TRBJ2-7, reads NSGVVQSPRYIIKGKGERSILKCIPISGHLSVAWYQQTQGQELKFFIQHYDKMERDKGNLPSRFSVQQFDDYHSEMNMSALELEDSAVYFCASSDTRSSYEQYFGPGTRLTVL.

This clone was detected only a few times. The listed genes are named as in mouse. The missing CDR3 end, 1 residue past where the read stops, is filled in from the germline J gene. This chain connects TRBV2 to TRBJ2-1; weak D call: TRBD2 (6 bases). The CDR3 is 15 amino acids. Germline V lookup: CDR1 LGHNA, CDR2 YSYQKL. Trimming cost V 1 base and J 7 bases, with 14 bases left between them. CDR3 bases read: TGTGCCAGCAGCCAAGTGGGTGGGGGAAGAGCTGAGCAGTTC. As protein: CASSQVGGGRAEQF. The CDR3 reads in full as CASSQVGGGRAEQFF.

For this clone: Gene names refer to mouse genes. The CDR3 extends 1 residue past the end of the read, so its final part is completed from the germline J gene. The gene calls are TRBV13-2 and TRBJ2-1, with D perhaps given as TRBD1 or TRBD2 (5 bases each). V was trimmed by 3 bases and J by 1 base, leaving 5 bases between them. This CDR3 region has 13 residues. Per the germline V gene, CDR1 is NNHNN and CDR2 is SYGAGS (reference sequence). The DNA read from the CDR3 is TGTGCCAGCGGTGGGGGGAACTATGCTGAGCAGTTC. Translating it yields CASGGGNYAEQF. The full CDR3 protein reads CASGGGNYAEQFF.

To note about this clone: Gene names are mouse gene names. The CDR3 is cut off 1 residue early in the read; its end comes from the germline J gene. V usage is TRBV13-3 and J usage is TRBJ2-7; weak D call: TRBD2 (6 bases). V was trimmed by 1 base and J by 8 bases, leaving 10 bases between them. The CDR3 is 12 residues long. The V gene's germline CDR1 is NNHDY and CDR2 SYVADS. The sequenced part of the CDR3 DNA is TGTGCCAGCAGTGATAGCCTGGGGAAACAGTAC. Translation gives CASSDSLGKQY. The whole CDR3 protein is CASSDSLGKQYF.

Concerning this clone: Genes here carry mouse names. The CDR3 end lies 1 residue beyond the end of the read and is filled in from the germline J gene. The rearrangement links TRBV26 to TRBJ2-7; possible D gene TRBD2, 5 bases. V was clipped by 4 bases and J by 0 bases, with 10 bases between them. Germline CDR1 reads KGHPV; CDR2 reads FQNQEV (reference sequence). The CDR3 sequence is 14 residues long. The DNA read from the CDR3 is TGTGCCAGCAGTCCCTCTGGGAGCTCCTATGAACAGTAC. The encoded protein is CASSPSGSSYEQY. The full CDR3 reads CASSPSGSSYEQYF.

Concerning this clone itself: A much larger clonotype is one base distant, so this may be a read error. Here the gene names and germline are mouse. The read ends 1 residue early relative to the CDR3; the germline J gene fills the gap. This chain links TRBV26 with TRBJ2-7; D gene ambiguous. The length of the CDR3 is 13 residues. From germline, CDR1 is KGHPV and CDR2 FQNQEV (reference sequence). Trimming removed 2 bases from V and 4 bases from J, with 9 bases in between. The CDR3 sequence is CASSLKARYEQYF. The sequenced CDR3 bases are TGTGCCAGCAGTCTGAAGGCACGATATGAACAGTAC.

Comments on this clone: Gene names and germline refer to mouse. The read ends 1 residue shy of where the CDR3 ends; the end is completed using the germline J gene. The J gene is TRBJ2-1, the V gene TRBV13-1, with a possible D match to TRBD1 (5 bases). V was trimmed by 7 bases and J by 4 bases, leaving 9 bases between them. Germline V gene sequence: CDR1 NSHNY, CDR2 SYGAGN. The CDR3 spans 12 residues. The sequenced part of the CDR3 DNA is TGTGCCAGCTCCCAGGGTTATGCTGAGCAGTTC. It codes for CASSQGYAEQF. The full-length CDR3 reads as CASSQGYAEQFF.

Details on this clone: Gene and germline names: mouse. The CDR3 end falls 1 residue outside the read, so it is completed with the germline J gene. The V and J genes are TRBV15 and TRBJ2-3; 8 bases line up with TRBD2. After removal of 5 bases from V and 0 bases from J, the junction contained 1 base not matched to a gene. The CDR3 has 14 residues. CDR1 is SGHND, CDR2 FRSKSL, per germline. The DNA read from the CDR3 is TGTGCCAGCAGTGTGGGGGGGAGTGCAGAAACGCTGTAT. Protein sequence: CASSVGGSAETLY. From start to end, the CDR3 is CASSVGGSAETLYF.

This clone was seen a single time. Gene names and germline match the mouse. The CDR3 end falls 1 residue outside the read, so it is completed with the germline J gene. The chain uses TRBV31 and TRBJ2-1, with 7 bases lining up with TRBD2. The CDR3 extends over 13 amino acids. Germline assignment: CDR1 GKSSPN and CDR2 SITVG. V shed 0 bases and J 7 bases; nucleotides not matched to a gene: 3. The CDR3 bases that were read are TGTGCCTGGAGTCTCCGGGGGGGGGCTGAGCAGTTC. Translation gives CAWSLRGGAEQF. The CDR3, in full, reads CAWSLRGGAEQFF.

Note on this clone: The gene symbols are mouse symbols. The read comes to an end 1 residue before the CDR3 does, leaving the germline J gene to fill in the end. The rearrangement joins TRBV26 to TRBJ2-5, with unresolved D. Trimming removed 0 bases at V and 6 bases at J, with 7 bases between. This CDR3 is 13 amino acids long. Germline CDR1 is KGHPV and CDR2 is FQNQEV (reference sequence). CDR3 protein: CASSLSGSDTQYF. The sequenced CDR3 bases are TGTGCCAGCAGTCTGTCAGGGAGCGACACCCAGTAC.

Judged by abundance, this clone is medium-sized. Mouse names are used for the genes. The read stops 1 residue short of the end of the CDR3; the missing end is completed from the germline J gene. The chain employs TRBV16 and TRBJ2-7; 8 bases line up with TRBD2. V lost 1 base, J lost 3 bases, and 2 bases stayed unmatched. The CDR3 extends over 14 amino acids. Germline V CDR1 and CDR2: SGHSA, FRNQAP. CDR3 residues: CASSLVGGNYEQYF. CDR3 DNA, as far as it was read: TGTGCAAGCAGCTTAGTGGGGGGGAACTATGAACAGTAC.

In regard to this clone: Genes and germline are mouse. The read is 1 residue too short to cover the CDR3 end, so that end is filled in from the germline J gene. This chain links TRBV13-1 with TRBJ2-5; D perhaps matches TRBD2 (5 bases). This CDR3 comprises 14 residues. Germline CDR1 and CDR2: NSHNY and SYGAGN. V was clipped by 1 base and J by 4 bases, with 10 bases between them. Incomplete CDR3 DNA: TGTGCCAGCAGTGATCACTGGATGAAAGACACCCAGTAC. This codes for CASSDHWMKDTQY. The entire CDR3 reads CASSDHWMKDTQYF.

A remark on this clone: Gene names are the mouse ones. The read halts 1 residue ahead of the CDR3 end, with the missing end drawn from the germline J gene. J is TRBJ2-7 and V is TRBV13-1, with 10 bases lining up with TRBD2. CDR3 length equals 13 residues. Germline lookup yields CDR1 NSHNY and CDR2 SYGAGN. Losses at the gene ends were 7 bases for V and 4 bases for J; bases not matched to a gene: 5. Partial CDR3 DNA: TGTGCCAGCGGTGGACTGGGGGTGTATGAACAGTAC. It encodes CASGGLGVYEQY. The whole CDR3 region reads CASGGLGVYEQYF.

On this clone: A much larger clonotype is one base distant, so this may be a read error. Gene names and germline match the mouse. Sequencing ends 1 residue short of the CDR3 end; the germline J gene provides the rest. This chain links TRBV13-1 with TRBJ2-7; D is ambiguous. There are 11 residues in the CDR3. The V end was cut by 1 base, the J end by 7 bases, with 6 bases between. Germline CDR1 NSHNY, CDR2 SYGAGN. CDR3 DNA, as far as it was read: TGTGCCAGCAGTGATCGGGGAGAACAGTAC. Its translation is CASSDRGEQY. The whole CDR3 protein reads CASSDRGEQYF.

In regard to this clone: The gene symbols are mouse symbols. The CDR3 end lies 1 residue beyond the end of the read and is filled in from the germline J gene. The chain is built from TRBV3 and TRBJ1-2; a weak D match, TRBD1 (5 bases). The CDR3 extends over 14 amino acids. Germline lookup yields CDR1 SNHLY and CDR2 FYNGKV (reference sequence). Trimming left V 1 base short and J 2 bases short, with 8 bases between. The part of the CDR3 DNA that was read is TGTGCCAGCAGCTTAGGAGAGGGGAACTCCGACTACACC. Amino acid sequence: CASSLGEGNSDYT. The complete CDR3 reads CASSLGEGNSDYTF.

About this clone itself: Genes and germline are mouse. The CDR3 end falls 1 residue outside the read, so it is completed with the germline J gene. The chain recombines TRBV16 with TRBJ2-7; 7 bases fit TRBD2. The V gene end was trimmed by 3 bases and the J gene end by 4 bases; junction bases not matched to a gene: 3. Germline assignment: CDR1 SGHSA and CDR2 FRNQAP. CDR3 size: 13 residues. The CDR3 here is CASSFGGGYEQYF. CDR3 DNA (partial): TGTGCAAGCAGCTTCGGGGGGGGTTATGAACAGTAC.

In its sample, this clone was seen a few times. The gene names given are mouse names. The read comes to an end 1 residue before the CDR3 does, leaving the germline J gene to fill in the end. The chain carries TRBV16 and TRBJ2-3, with D hard to call. The V end lost 0 bases, the J end lost 4 bases, and 2 bases lay between the germline ends. Germline lookup yields CDR1 SGHSA and CDR2 FRNQAP. There are 12 residues in the CDR3. The sequenced CDR3 bases are TGTGCAAGCAGCTTAGATACAGAAACGCTGTAT. Its protein product is CASSLDTETLY. The entire CDR3 reads CASSLDTETLYF.

As to this clone: The genes are named according to mouse. Read data end 1 residue before the CDR3 end; the end is taken from the germline J gene. The J gene is TRBJ2-1, the V gene TRBV29, with no clear D. Germline CDR1 and CDR2: MSHET and SYDVDS. The V gene lost 4 bases and the J gene lost 9 bases, with 10 bases spanning the gap. The CDR3 has 12 residues. CDR3 bases read: TGTGCTAGCAGTTCACCGGGATTTGAGCAGTTC. Translating gives CASSSPGFEQF. In full, the CDR3 is CASSSPGFEQFF. Drawing the rest from reference TRBV29 and TRBJ2-1, the complete variable domain is DMKVTQMPRYLIKRMGENVLLECGQDMSHETMYWYRQDPGLGLQLIYISYDVDSNSEGDIPKGYRVSRKKREHFSLILDSAKTNQTSVYFCASSSPGFEQFFGPGTRLTVL.

About this clone itself: Mouse germline and gene names are used. The CDR3 extends 1 residue past the end of the read, so its final part is completed from the germline J gene. V and J are TRBV20 and TRBJ2-4, with TRBD1 matching 11 bases. The CDR3 is 15 amino acids. The trim removed 1 base at V and 3 bases at J, leaving 3 bases unmatched. Germline assignment: CDR1 GFQATS and CDR2 STVNSAI. The DNA read from the CDR3 is TGTGGTGCTAGGGGGACAGGGGGCGCCCAAAACACCTTGTAC. This codes for CGARGTGGAQNTLY. Given in full, the CDR3 is CGARGTGGAQNTLYF.

About this clone itself: Any gene name here is a mouse gene name. The sequence runs out 1 residue before the end of the CDR3; the remainder is reconstructed from the germline J gene. V and J are TRBV1 and TRBJ1-2; D unresolved. V dropped 1 base and J dropped 0 bases, with 3 bases sitting between them. The germline V gene encodes CDR1 NSQYPW and CDR2 LRSPGD (reference sequence). This CDR3 region has 13 residues. CDR3 bases read: TGCACCTGCAGTGCAGTGGCAAACTCCGACTACACC. It specifies CTCSAVANSDYT. The full CDR3 sequence reads CTCSAVANSDYTF. Combining the CDR3 with reference TRBV1 and TRBJ1-2 gives the whole variable domain VTLLEQNPRWRLVPRGQAVNLRCILKNSQYPWMSWYQQDLQKQLQWLFTLRSPGDKEVKSLPGADYLATRVTDTELRLQVANMSQGRTLYCTCSAVANSDYTFGSGTRLLVI.